Listed below are T cell receptor beta chains from one sample, sequenced in a study of CD8+ T cells in alopecia areata. Using immunoSEQ multiplex PCR, the repertoire was profiled, and TCRdb retains in-frame clones only, with some absent. The table lists about 190,000 clones, 50% to 70% of them singletons. Sample: CD4+ T cells sorted from blood, taken at week 0. The receptor source for this set is a human donor with alopecia areata. The CDR3 runs from the conserved cysteine through the conserved F or W. Fields, in order: V gene, J gene, D gene, clone size, CDR3 protein, CDR3 DNA. The D gene is left open where the match is weak. Rows give clone size only sometimes, using once, few, many, or a class for an expanded clone.

v_gene: TRBV6-4
j_gene: TRBJ1-2
d_gene: .
abundance: .
CDR3aa: CASRPVGSGPYGYTF
CDR3nt: TGTGCCAGCAGACCAGTGGGGAGCGGGCCCTATGGCTACACCTTC

v_gene: TRBV27
j_gene: TRBJ1-2
d_gene: TRBD1
abundance: once
CDR3aa: CASSSRPGQANYGYTF
CDR3nt: TGTGCCAGCAGCTCAAGACCGGGACAGGCTAACTATGGCTACACCTTC

v_gene: TRBV30
j_gene: TRBJ1-1
d_gene: TRBD1
abundance: .
CDR3aa: CAWKILRGRNTEAFF
CDR3nt: TGTGCCTGGAAAATTCTGAGGGGGCGGAACACTGAAGCTTTCTTT

v_gene: TRBV6-6
j_gene: TRBJ1-1
d_gene: .
abundance: once
CDR3aa: CASSPPQTGSNTEAFF
CDR3nt: TGTGCCAGCAGCCCGCCCCAGACGGGGAGCAACACTGAAGCTTTCTTT

v_gene: TRBV2
j_gene: TRBJ2-5
d_gene: .
abundance: .
CDR3aa: CASRTDTQETQYF
CDR3nt: TGTGCCAGCAGGACAGATACCCAAGAGACCCAGTACTTC

v_gene: TRBV28
j_gene: TRBJ2-2
d_gene: .
abundance: .
CDR3aa: CATGRGAGELFF
CDR3nt: TGTGCCACCGGTAGAGGGGCCGGGGAGCTGTTTTTT

v_gene: TRBV19
j_gene: TRBJ2-1
d_gene: TRBD2
abundance: .
CDR3aa: CASSIGGATNEQFF
CDR3nt: TGTGCCAGTAGTATCGGGGGGGCCACCAATGAGCAGTTCTTC

v_gene: TRBV1
j_gene: TRBJ2-5
d_gene: .
abundance: .
CDR3aa: CTSSQPYDRGFSAQYF
CDR3nt: TGCACCAGCAGCCAACCTTACGACAGGGGCTTCTCGGCCCAGTACTTC

v_gene: TRBV5-1
j_gene: TRBJ2-6
d_gene: .
abundance: .
CDR3aa: CASSLESGSGANVLTF
CDR3nt: TGCGCCAGCAGCTTGGAATCGGGGTCTGGGGCCAACGTCCTGACTTTC

v_gene: TRBV29-1
j_gene: TRBJ1-1
d_gene: .
abundance: .
CDR3aa: CSVMVHTEAFF
CDR3nt: TGCAGCGTTATGGTACACACTGAAGCTTTCTTT

v_gene: TRBV19
j_gene: TRBJ1-2
d_gene: TRBD1
abundance: .
CDR3aa: CASSPDYTGVLNF
CDR3nt: TGTGCCAGTAGTCCAGATTACACAGGGGTGTTGAACTTC

v_gene: TRBV4-1
j_gene: TRBJ2-7
d_gene: .
abundance: .
CDR3aa: CASSQVDFLPSAYEQYF
CDR3nt: TGCGCCAGCAGCCAAGTGGACTTCCTTCCATCCGCCTACGAGCAGTACTTC

v_gene: TRBV7-3
j_gene: TRBJ2-3
d_gene: .
abundance: few
CDR3aa: CASSPDPPGGSTQYF
CDR3nt: TGTGCCAGCAGCCCAGACCCCCCGGGGGGCAGCACGCAGTATTTT

v_gene: TRBV6-5
j_gene: TRBJ1-5
d_gene: .
abundance: few
CDR3aa: CASSYSPNPGNQPQHF
CDR3nt: TGTGCCAGCAGTTACTCGCCTAACCCCGGCAATCAGCCCCAGCATTTT

v_gene: TRBV27
j_gene: TRBJ1-5
d_gene: .
abundance: .
CDR3aa: CASSYGNRQPQHF
CDR3nt: TGTGCCAGCAGTTACGGGAATCGTCAGCCCCAGCATTTT

v_gene: TRBV19
j_gene: TRBJ2-1
d_gene: TRBD2
abundance: .
CDR3aa: CASRWTSGYNEQFF
CDR3nt: TGTGCCAGTAGATGGACTAGCGGTTACAATGAGCAGTTCTTC

v_gene: TRBV23-1
j_gene: TRBJ2-5
d_gene: .
abundance: once
CDR3aa: CASRGWRGVIQEPQYF
CDR3nt: TGCGCCAGCAGGGGATGGAGAGGGGTGATCCAAGAGCCCCAGTACTTC

v_gene: TRBV5-1
j_gene: TRBJ2-7
d_gene: TRBD1
abundance: .
CDR3aa: CASSEGQYSYEQYF
CDR3nt: TGCGCCAGCAGCGAGGGACAGTACTCCTACGAGCAGTACTTC

v_gene: TRBV19
j_gene: TRBJ2-6
d_gene: TRBD1
abundance: .
CDR3aa: CASSWQGAPGANVLTF
CDR3nt: TGTGCCAGTAGTTGGCAGGGGGCGCCTGGGGCCAACGTCCTGACTTTC

v_gene: TRBV6-1
j_gene: TRBJ1-4
d_gene: .
abundance: .
CDR3aa: CASSEGWGNEKLFF
CDR3nt: TGTGCCAGCAGTGAGGGGTGGGGAAATGAAAAACTGTTTTTT

v_gene: TRBV5-1
j_gene: TRBJ2-7
d_gene: .
abundance: .
CDR3aa: CASSLDNYEQYF
CDR3nt: TGCGCCAGCAGCTTGGACAACTACGAGCAGTACTTC

v_gene: TRBV27
j_gene: TRBJ2-3
d_gene: TRBD2
abundance: .
CDR3aa: CASHPLAGADTQYF
CDR3nt: TGTGCCAGCCATCCACTAGCGGGGGCAGATACGCAGTATTTT

v_gene: TRBV5-4
j_gene: TRBJ2-3
d_gene: .
abundance: few
CDR3aa: CASSSASGLSNTDTQYF
CDR3nt: TGTGCCAGCAGCTCCGCCTCAGGACTTTCCAACACAGATACGCAGTATTTT

v_gene: TRBV4-1
j_gene: TRBJ2-3
d_gene: .
abundance: .
CDR3aa: CASSQDWRADTQYF
CDR3nt: TGCGCCAGCAGCCAAGATTGGAGGGCAGATACGCAGTATTTT

v_gene: TRBV5-1
j_gene: TRBJ1-2
d_gene: .
abundance: .
CDR3aa: CASSPDVGYGYTF
CDR3nt: TGCGCCAGCAGCCCCGACGTTGGCTATGGCTACACCTTC

v_gene: TRBV9
j_gene: TRBJ2-1
d_gene: TRBD2
abundance: .
CDR3aa: CASSAGGGIRLNDEQFF
CDR3nt: TGTGCCAGCAGCGCCGGGGGAGGGATCCGTTTGAACGATGAGCAGTTCTTC

v_gene: TRBV27
j_gene: TRBJ2-1
d_gene: .
abundance: .
CDR3aa: CASSPRRGFGSLPANEQFF
CDR3nt: TGTGCCAGCAGTCCCCGCCGGGGGTTTGGGTCCCTTCCCGCGAATGAGCAGTTCTTC

v_gene: TRBV29-1
j_gene: TRBJ1-5
d_gene: .
abundance: .
CDR3aa: CSITTALGQPQHF
CDR3nt: TGCAGCATCACGACGGCCTTGGGTCAGCCCCAGCATTTT

v_gene: TRBV15
j_gene: TRBJ1-2
d_gene: .
abundance: once
CDR3aa: CATSRGGTYGYTF
CDR3nt: TGTGCCACCAGCAGAGGAGGGACATATGGCTACACCTTC

v_gene: TRBV14
j_gene: TRBJ2-1
d_gene: .
abundance: .
CDR3aa: CASSQVRYNEQFF
CDR3nt: TGTGCCAGCAGCCAAGTCAGGTACAATGAGCAGTTCTTC

v_gene: TRBV2
j_gene: TRBJ2-5
d_gene: .
abundance: few
CDR3aa: CASSEWETQYF
CDR3nt: TGTGCCAGCAGTGAATGGGAGACCCAGTACTTC

v_gene: TRBV5-1
j_gene: TRBJ2-3
d_gene: .
abundance: .
CDR3aa: CASSSERRVTDTQYF
CDR3nt: TGCGCCAGCAGCTCGGAACGACGGGTCACAGATACGCAGTATTTT

v_gene: TRBV30
j_gene: TRBJ1-5
d_gene: .
abundance: .
CDR3aa: CAWSVRGSWGGQPQHF
CDR3nt: TGTGCCTGGAGTGTACGGGGGTCGTGGGGAGGCCAGCCCCAGCATTTT

v_gene: TRBV4-1
j_gene: TRBJ2-1
d_gene: .
abundance: .
CDR3aa: CASSLPSGPRFF
CDR3nt: TGCGCCAGCAGTCTTCCGAGTGGCCCCAGGTTCTTC

v_gene: TRBV7-2
j_gene: TRBJ2-5
d_gene: TRBD1
abundance: .
CDR3aa: CASSSPGAGGLETQYF
CDR3nt: TGTGCCAGCAGCTCGCCTGGGGCAGGGGGCCTGGAGACCCAGTACTTC

v_gene: TRBV29-1
j_gene: TRBJ2-3
d_gene: TRBD1
abundance: few
CDR3aa: CSVEDTGGASDTQYF
CDR3nt: TGCAGCGTTGAGGACACAGGGGGCGCATCAGATACGCAGTATTTT

v_gene: TRBV4-1
j_gene: TRBJ1-5
d_gene: .
abundance: .
CDR3aa: CASSRNHRNSNQPQHF
CDR3nt: TGCGCCAGCAGCCGCAATCACAGAAATAGCAATCAGCCCCAGCATTTT

v_gene: TRBV7-3
j_gene: TRBJ2-3
d_gene: .
abundance: .
CDR3aa: CASSAQRADTQYF
CDR3nt: TGTGCCAGCAGCGCCCAGCGAGCAGATACGCAGTATTTT

v_gene: TRBV2
j_gene: TRBJ1-5
d_gene: .
abundance: .
CDR3aa: CASKAGRYSNQPQHF
CDR3nt: TGTGCCAGCAAGGCAGGGCGCTATAGCAATCAGCCCCAGCATTTT

v_gene: TRBV28
j_gene: TRBJ2-3
d_gene: TRBD2
abundance: .
CDR3aa: CASAYAGGPTDTQYF
CDR3nt: TGTGCCAGCGCTTACGCGGGGGGGCCCACAGATACGCAGTATTTT

v_gene: TRBV5-6
j_gene: TRBJ2-7
d_gene: .
abundance: .
CDR3aa: CASSLRSSYEQYF
CDR3nt: TGTGCCAGCAGCTTGCGGAGCTCCTACGAGCAGTACTTC

v_gene: TRBV5-1
j_gene: TRBJ2-7
d_gene: TRBD2
abundance: few
CDR3aa: CASSLTSGVEQYF
CDR3nt: TGCGCCAGCAGCTTGACTAGCGGGGTCGAGCAGTACTTC

v_gene: TRBV2
j_gene: TRBJ2-7
d_gene: TRBD1
abundance: .
CDR3aa: CASGRDRNSYEQYF
CDR3nt: TGTGCCAGCGGCCGGGACAGGAACTCCTACGAGCAGTACTTC

v_gene: TRBV4-2
j_gene: TRBJ1-1
d_gene: .
abundance: .
CDR3aa: CASSQLTSGEAFF
CDR3nt: TGTGCCAGCAGCCAACTAACCTCCGGTGAAGCTTTCTTT

v_gene: TRBV20-1
j_gene: TRBJ2-5
d_gene: .
abundance: .
CDR3aa: CSARGGETQYF
CDR3nt: TGCAGTGCTCGGGGCGGGGAGACCCAGTACTTC

v_gene: TRBV11-2
j_gene: TRBJ2-7
d_gene: .
abundance: few
CDR3aa: CASSLVISPTSSYEQYF
CDR3nt: TGTGCCAGCAGCTTAGTAATATCGCCCACGAGCTCCTACGAGCAGTACTTC